This T cell receptor beta chain was sequenced in a study of early T cells in non-severe SARS-CoV-2 infection. Study-wide background: Sequencing targeted bulk RNA from unsorted whole blood, leaving chains unpaired.

A single record per CDR3 protein comes from TCRdb applying MiXCR to the 5' RACE reads. This table has roughly 58,000 distinct CDR3 sequences, under 15% appearing once. As regards this clonotype: Its matching antigen is unknown.

V dropped 5 bases and J dropped 1 base, with 11 bases sitting between them. The CDR3 has 14 residues. The germline CDR1 and CDR2 sequences are MNHNS and SASEGT. Findings and caveats of the study: Matching against VDJdb likely underestimated virus-specific expansions, favoring anti-spike CD8.

The TCR comes from an adult who was a healthcare worker with PCR-confirmed SARS-CoV-2 infection or an uninfected control (not recorded which). Sequencing was done on a sample of whole blood. V and J are TRBV6-1 and TRBJ1-1; no clear D gene. The CDR3 region has the DNA TGTGCCAGCAGTTGGAGGGATTCGAACACTGAAGCTTTCTTT. This sequence encodes CASSWRDSNTEAFF.